This TCR beta chain was observed in a study of PD-1 blockade in classical Hodgkin lymphoma. V was cut by 2 bases and J by 5 bases, with 12 bases left in between. Germline V gives CDR1 MNHEY, CDR2 SVGAGI. The CDR3 totals 15 residues. After autologous stem cell transplantation all patients relapsed, and prior brentuximab vedotin exposure differed between cohorts. Magnetic negative selection was used to purify CD4+ T cells from PBMCs that had been thawed. Produced via immunoSEQ multiplex PCR; TCRdb's table is partial and in-frame only. The repertoire consists of some 35,000 clones, with around 90% occurring once and the leading ten covering about 0.23%.

The sample in question was CD4+ T cells from blood, obtained at baseline. The V gene is TRBV6-5, the J gene TRBJ2-2; either TRBD1 or TRBD2 may fit D (5 bases each). This sequence was found in a human donor with classical Hodgkin lymphoma. CDR3 sequence: CASSYGDLPTGELFF. In DNA, the CDR3 is TGTGCCAGCAGTTACGGGGACCTACCGACCGGGGAGCTGTTTTTT.